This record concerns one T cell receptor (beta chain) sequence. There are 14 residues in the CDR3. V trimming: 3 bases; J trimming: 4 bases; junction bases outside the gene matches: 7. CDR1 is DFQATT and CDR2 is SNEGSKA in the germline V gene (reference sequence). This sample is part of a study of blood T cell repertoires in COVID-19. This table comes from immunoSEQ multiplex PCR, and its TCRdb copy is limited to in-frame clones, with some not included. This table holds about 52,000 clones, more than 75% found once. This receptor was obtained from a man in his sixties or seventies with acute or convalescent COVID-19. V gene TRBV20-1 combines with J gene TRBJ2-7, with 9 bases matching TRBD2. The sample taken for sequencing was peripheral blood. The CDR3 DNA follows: TGCAGTGCTAGTGGTACGCGGGAGGGTTACGAGCAGTACTTC. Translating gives CSASGTREGYEQYF.